These 20 T cell receptor beta chains share one sample of origin, sequenced in a study of early T cells in non-severe SARS-CoV-2 infection. MiXCR, run by TCRdb on the 5' RACE reads, gives a single entry per CDR3 protein. The sample includes 15,000 to 25,000 distinct CDR3 sequences, about 4% of them seen just once. What was sequenced was whole blood. The receptors were sampled from an adult who was a healthcare worker with PCR-confirmed SARS-CoV-2 infection or an uninfected control (not recorded which).

A single count supports this clonotype. A read error may be the cause here, since a much bigger clone is one base away. The chain couples TRBV20-1 to TRBJ2-7; TRBD1 aligns across 7 bases. The CDR3 contains 15 residues. Looked up from germline, CDR1 is DFQATT and CDR2 is SNEGSKA (reference sequence). The CDR3 is CSTRDGQASSYEQYF. For the CDR3, the DNA is TGCAGTACTAGAGATGGACAGGCCAGCTCCTACGAGCAGTACTTC.

This clonotype was seen ten or more times. This chain joins TRBV12-3 or TRBV12-4 and TRBJ2-3; perhaps TRBD1 as D (6 bases). V lost 4 bases, J lost 2 bases, and 13 bases lay in between. CDR3 length equals 15 residues. CDR3 amino acids: CASSSLGGYTDTQYF. CDR3 coding DNA: TGTGCCAGCAGTTCCTTAGGGGGTTACACAGATACGCAGTATTTT.

This clonotype has ten or more counts. The chain employs TRBV3-1 and TRBJ2-3, with TRBD2 matching 12 bases. The CDR3 totals 18 residues. Germline CDR1 and CDR2: LGHDT and YNNKEL (reference sequence). With V trimmed by 3 bases and J by 4 bases, 11 bases remained unmatched. The CDR3, as DNA: TGTGCCAGCAGCCAGCTACCTAGGACTAGCGGGGAAGCAGATACGCAGTATTTT. This codes for CASSQLPRTSGEADTQYF.

This clonotype is labeled as medium-sized (0.01 to 0.1%). The V call is TRBV5-1, the J call TRBJ1-6; D unresolved. The CDR3 has 15 residues. Trimming stripped 0 bases from V and 8 bases from J, with 12 bases between. Looked up from germline, CDR1 is SGHRS and CDR2 is YFSETQ. The DNA for the CDR3 is TGCGCCAGCAGCTTGGCCGGGTTAGCCGATTCACCCCTCCACTTT. It encodes CASSLAGLADSPLHF.

By frequency in the sample, this clonotype is medium-sized. The rearrangement joins TRBV12-3 or TRBV12-4 to TRBJ2-2, with 7 bases aligning to TRBD1. This CDR3 is built from 15 residues. After removal of 3 bases from V and 4 bases from J, the junction contained 5 bases not matched to a gene. The CDR3 loop reads CASSFARGITGELFF. The CDR3 DNA is TGTGCCAGCAGTTTCGCCAGGGGGATCACCGGGGAGCTGTTTTTT.

The DNA of the CDR3 is TGTGCCTGGAGTGTATCCGGGGGCAATCAGCCCCAGCATTTT. As protein: CAWSVSGGNQPQHF. This sequence joins TRBV30 and TRBJ1-5, with D unclear. V shed 0 bases and J shed 2 bases, with 8 bases lying between them. CDR3 size: 14 residues. Germline CDR1 is GTSNPN and CDR2 is SVGIG (reference sequence).

There are many counts of this clonotype. The J gene is TRBJ1-1, the V gene TRBV12-3 or TRBV12-4; 7 bases are shared with TRBD1. The CDR3 sequence is 14 residues long. The J segment lost 1 base and the V segment lost 4 bases, leaving 3 bases of the junction unmatched. The CDR3 nucleotides read TGTGCCAGCAGTTCGACAGGGCGGAACACTGAAGCTTTCTTT. This codes for CASSSTGRNTEAFF.

The table lists this clonotype with a few counts. CDR3 amino acids: CSPAGAILYGYTF. The CDR3 DNA reads as TGCAGCCCCGCCGGCGCTATACTCTATGGCTACACCTTC. This chain links TRBV29-1 with TRBJ1-2, with D unresolved. This CDR3 comprises 13 residues. Germline CDR1 and CDR2: SQVTM and ANQGSEA. Trimming removed 8 bases at V and 4 bases at J, with 17 bases between.

This clonotype was counted at least ten times. V gene TRBV29-1 combines with J gene TRBJ2-1; 10 bases are a match to TRBD1. Germline CDR1 is SQVTM and CDR2 is ANQGSEA. V shed 2 bases, J shed 5 bases, and the junction held 6 bases outside the gene matches. The CDR3 is 15 residues long. CDR3 DNA sequence: TGCAGCGTTGAAATACCGGGGACAGGGGACAATGAGCAGTTCTTC. Encoded protein: CSVEIPGTGDNEQFF.

The table lists this clonotype with many counts. CDR3 protein: CSARDLTGGTHEQYF. CDR3 sequence (DNA): TGCAGTGCTAGAGATCTTACGGGGGGGACCCACGAGCAGTACTTC. The V gene is TRBV20-1, the J gene TRBJ2-7; 8 bases are shared with TRBD2. With V trimmed by 0 bases and J by 5 bases, 9 bases remained unmatched. The CDR3 contains 15 residues. Germline-derived CDR1 and CDR2 are DFQATT and SNEGSKA (reference sequence).

This clonotype was counted many times. This chain connects TRBV20-1 to TRBJ2-3; 11 positions agree with TRBD2. The germline CDR1 and CDR2 sequences are DFQATT and SNEGSKA (reference sequence). The CDR3 covers 16 residues. V was clipped by 5 bases and J by 2 bases; unmatched bases: 9. Here the CDR3 reads CSAPTPSGGNTDTQYF. The CDR3 DNA reads TGCAGTGCTCCCACCCCTAGCGGGGGGAACACAGATACGCAGTATTTT.

There are many counts of this clonotype. The V gene is TRBV12-3 or TRBV12-4, the J gene TRBJ1-5; 9 bases map to TRBD1. The CDR3 totals 14 residues. V shed 5 bases, J shed 5 bases, and the junction held 4 bases outside the gene matches. The CDR3 protein is CASSPGQGHQPQHF. CDR3 DNA sequence: TGTGCCAGCAGTCCGGGACAGGGACATCAGCCCCAGCATTTT.

This clonotype was counted a few times. This chain connects TRBV20-1 to TRBJ1-2; D ambiguous. This CDR3 spans 15 amino acids. Germline V gene sequence: CDR1 DFQATT, CDR2 SNEGSKA (reference sequence). The V gene lost 6 bases and the J gene lost 4 bases, with 21 bases spanning the gap. Here the CDR3 DNA reads TGCAGTGCATATCCTATGGACGGTAACATCTATGGCTACACCTTC. Its translation: CSAYPMDGNIYGYTF.

Ten or more counts support this clonotype. V and J are TRBV10-3 and TRBJ2-6; 7 bases fit TRBD2. The CDR3 has 15 residues. Germline CDR1 reads ENHRY; CDR2 reads SYGVKD. V was pared by 4 bases and J by 4 bases, with 4 bases of the junction left unmatched. CDR3 sequence (DNA): TGTGCCATCAGTGCCAGCGGGGTCGGGGCCAACGTCCTGACTTTC. Its protein product is CAISASGVGANVLTF.

This clonotype was observed many times. The genes are TRBV9 and TRBJ2-5; D call uncertain. Germline assignment: CDR1 SGDLS and CDR2 YYNGEE. Trimming pared 5 bases from V and 8 bases from J, leaving 13 bases between. CDR3 size: 12 residues. CDR3 sequence reads: CASRPNSRTQYF. The CDR3 region has the DNA TGTGCCAGCAGGCCCAACTCCCGAACCCAGTACTTC. Looking up the rest from reference TRBV9 and TRBJ2-5 gives the full variable domain: DSGVTQTPKHLITATGQRVTLRCSPRSGDLSVYWYQQSLDQGLQFLIQYYNGEERAKGNILERFSAQQFPDLHSELNLSSLELGDSALYFCASRPNSRTQYFGPGTRLLVL.

At least ten counts were recorded for this clonotype. This chain joins TRBV30 and TRBJ1-1; D perhaps matches TRBD1 (5 bases). Germline CDR1 reads GTSNPN; CDR2 reads SVGIG (reference sequence). This CDR3 has 12 amino acids. The V and J ends lost 3 bases and 2 bases respectively, with 7 bases between them. CDR3 residues: CAWSGGNTEAFF. Written as DNA, the CDR3 is TGTGCCTGGAGCGGGGGAAACACTGAAGCTTTCTTT. The full variable domain, with the rest looked up from reference TRBV30 and TRBJ1-1, is SQTIHQWPATLVQPVGSPLSLECTVEGTSNPNLYWYRQAAGRGLQLLFYSVGIGQISSEVPQNLSASRPQDRQFILSSKKLLLSDSGFYLCAWSGGNTEAFFGQGTRLTVV.

This clonotype was seen at least ten times. The CDR3: CSARDVLQNYGYTF. The CDR3 DNA sequence: TGCAGTGCTAGAGACGTTCTACAGAACTATGGCTACACCTTC. The chain carries TRBV20-1 and TRBJ1-2; D is undetermined. The V end lost 0 bases, the J end lost 2 bases, and 10 bases lay between the germline ends. Per germline, CDR1 DFQATT and CDR2 SNEGSKA (reference sequence). This CDR3 has 14 amino acids.

This clonotype was observed at least ten times. V and J are TRBV6-6 and TRBJ2-7; 7 nucleotides agree with TRBD1. This CDR3 has 15 amino acids. Germline loops: CDR1 MNHNY, CDR2 SVGAGI (reference sequence). J lost 2 bases, V lost 8 bases, and 12 bases had no gene match. Written as DNA, the CDR3 is TGTGCCAGCCAGAGGAGTGGGGACAGACCCTACGAGCAGTACTTC. It yields the protein CASQRSGDRPYEQYF.

This clonotype showed up many times. The chain joins TRBV12-3 or TRBV12-4 to TRBJ1-2; 7 bases align to TRBD1. J gave up 4 bases and V 6 bases, and 8 bases lay outside the gene matches. This CDR3 has 14 residues. The CDR3, as DNA: TGTGCCAGCAGGCTAGGGGGCCGGGGCTATGGCTACACCTTC. It is translated as CASRLGGRGYGYTF.

Ten or more counts support this clonotype. This chain uses TRBV5-4 with TRBJ2-1; D possibly uses TRBD1 or TRBD2 (6 bases each). V was pared by 0 bases and J by 2 bases, with 12 bases between. This CDR3 spans 16 amino acids. The germline V gene encodes CDR1 SGHNT and CDR2 YYREEE (reference sequence). CDR3 coding DNA: TGTGCCAGCAGCTTGGAATCCGGGGGCACCTACAATGAGCAGTTCTTC. Its translation: CASSLESGGTYNEQFF.